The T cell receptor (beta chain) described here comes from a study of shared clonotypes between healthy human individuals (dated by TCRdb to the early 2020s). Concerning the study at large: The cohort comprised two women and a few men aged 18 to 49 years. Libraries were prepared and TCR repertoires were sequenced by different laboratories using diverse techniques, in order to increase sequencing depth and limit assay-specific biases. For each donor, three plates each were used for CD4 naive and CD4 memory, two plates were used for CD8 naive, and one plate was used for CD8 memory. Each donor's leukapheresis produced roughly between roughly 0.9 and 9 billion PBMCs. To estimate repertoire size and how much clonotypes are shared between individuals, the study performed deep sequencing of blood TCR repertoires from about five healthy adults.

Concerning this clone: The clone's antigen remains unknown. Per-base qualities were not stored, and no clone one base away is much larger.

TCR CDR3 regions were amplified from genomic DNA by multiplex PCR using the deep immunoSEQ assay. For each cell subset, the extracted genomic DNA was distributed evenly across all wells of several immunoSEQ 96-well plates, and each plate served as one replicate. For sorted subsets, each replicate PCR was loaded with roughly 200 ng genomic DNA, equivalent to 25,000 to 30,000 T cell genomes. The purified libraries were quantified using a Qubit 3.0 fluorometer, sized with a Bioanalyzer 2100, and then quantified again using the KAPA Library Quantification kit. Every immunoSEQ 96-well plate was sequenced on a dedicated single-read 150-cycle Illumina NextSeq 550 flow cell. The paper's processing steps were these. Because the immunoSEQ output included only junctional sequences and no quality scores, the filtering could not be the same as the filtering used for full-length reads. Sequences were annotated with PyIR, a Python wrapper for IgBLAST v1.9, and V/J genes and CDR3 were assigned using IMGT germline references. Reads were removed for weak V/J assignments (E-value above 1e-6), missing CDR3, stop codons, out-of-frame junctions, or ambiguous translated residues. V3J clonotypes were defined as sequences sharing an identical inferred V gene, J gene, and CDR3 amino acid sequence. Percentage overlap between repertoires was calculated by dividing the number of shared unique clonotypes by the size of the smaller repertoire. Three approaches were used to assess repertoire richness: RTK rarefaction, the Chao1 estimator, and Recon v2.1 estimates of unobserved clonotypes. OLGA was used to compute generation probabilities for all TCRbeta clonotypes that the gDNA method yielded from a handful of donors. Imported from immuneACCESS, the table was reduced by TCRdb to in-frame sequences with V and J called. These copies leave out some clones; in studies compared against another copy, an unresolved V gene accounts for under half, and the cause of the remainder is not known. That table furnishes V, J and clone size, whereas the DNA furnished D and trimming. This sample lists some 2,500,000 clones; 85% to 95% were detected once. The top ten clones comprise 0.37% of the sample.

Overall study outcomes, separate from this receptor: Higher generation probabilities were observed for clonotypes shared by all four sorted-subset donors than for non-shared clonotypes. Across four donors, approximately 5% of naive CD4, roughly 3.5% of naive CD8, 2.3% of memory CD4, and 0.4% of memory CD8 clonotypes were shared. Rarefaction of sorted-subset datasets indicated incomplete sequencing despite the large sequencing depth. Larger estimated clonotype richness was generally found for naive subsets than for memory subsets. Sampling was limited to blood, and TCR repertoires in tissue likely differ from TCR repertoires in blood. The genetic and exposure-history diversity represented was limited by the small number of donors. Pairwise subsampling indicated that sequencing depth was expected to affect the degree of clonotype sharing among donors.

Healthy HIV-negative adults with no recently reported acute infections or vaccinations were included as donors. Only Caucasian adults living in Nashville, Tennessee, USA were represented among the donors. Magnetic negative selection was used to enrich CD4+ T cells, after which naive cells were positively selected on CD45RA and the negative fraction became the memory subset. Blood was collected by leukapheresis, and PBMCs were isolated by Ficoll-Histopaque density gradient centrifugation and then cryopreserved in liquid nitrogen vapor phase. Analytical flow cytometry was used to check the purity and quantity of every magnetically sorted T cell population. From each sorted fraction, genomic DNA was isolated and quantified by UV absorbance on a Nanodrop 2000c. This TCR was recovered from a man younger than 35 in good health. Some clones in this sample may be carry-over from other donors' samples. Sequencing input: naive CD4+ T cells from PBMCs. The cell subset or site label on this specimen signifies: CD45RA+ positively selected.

DNA sequence: TGTGCCAGCCGGACGGTACCCTACGAGCAGTACTTC. Protein translation: CASRTVPYEQYF. The chain is assembled from TRBV2 and TRBJ2-7, with no D gene named confidently. The CDR3 numbers 12 residues from cysteine through phenylalanine. Just the 36-base CDR3 DNA is kept, in frame starting at base 1. V is shortened by 8 bases, J by 2 bases, and the region joining them spans 10 bases. The germline V gene encodes CDR1 SNHLY and CDR2 FYNNEI.